Listed below are T cell receptor beta chains from one sample, sequenced in a study of T cells in Graves' hyperthyroidism and ophthalmopathy. TCRdb reprocessed the multiplex PCR reads with MiXCR, giving one entry per CDR3 protein. The sample lists roughly 740,000 distinct CDR3 sequences; about 15% were seen once. The source material was blood. These receptors originate from a young man with Graves' hyperthyroidism. CDR3s include the opening cysteine and the closing phenylalanine or tryptophan. The D gene is left open where the match is weak. Size is stated for part of the rows, as once, few or many counts, or as a class when the clone is expanded.

>TRBD1|TRBJ1-2|TRBV29-1|-
CSVEVPGQGTGYTF
TGCAGCGTTGAAGTCCCGGGACAGGGGACTGGCTACACCTTC
>TRBD1|TRBJ2-7|TRBV6-1|few
CASSEVRTGAVSWEQYF
TGTGCCAGCAGTGAAGTTAGGACAGGGGCGGTTTCATGGGAGCAGTACTTC
>-|TRBJ2-5|TRBV5-5|many
CASSATKWYQETQYF
TGTGCCAGCAGCGCGACGAAGTGGTACCAAGAGACCCAGTACTTC
>TRBD2|TRBJ2-1|TRBV20-1|-
CSAVGLAGINNEQFF
TGCAGTGCTGTGGGACTAGCGGGTATTAACAATGAGCAGTTCTTC
>TRBD2|TRBJ2-1|TRBV28|many
CASSSGLIDEQFF
TGTGCCAGCAGTTCGGGACTAATCGATGAGCAGTTCTTC
>TRBD1|TRBJ2-7|TRBV2|many
CASSARGTGTGQYF
TGTGCCAGCAGTGCACGAGGGACAGGGACCGGGCAGTACTTC
>-|TRBJ2-2|TRBV11-2|-
CASSLAARNTGELFF
TGTGCCAGCAGCTTAGCGGCCCGGAACACCGGGGAGCTGTTTTTT
>TRBD1|TRBJ2-1|TRBV30|many
CAWTGGVEQFF
TGTGCCTGGACAGGGGGCGTTGAGCAGTTCTTC
>-|TRBJ2-2|TRBV10-1|-
CASSEITSSGELFF
TGCGCCAGCAGTGAGATTACAAGTTCCGGGGAGCTGTTTTTT
>-|TRBJ2-7|TRBV28|many
CASSFSGRGPYEQYF
TGTGCCAGCAGTTTCTCGGGTCGGGGTCCCTACGAGCAGTACTTC
>TRBD2|TRBJ2-5|TRBV29-1|-
CSVDASGQETQYF
TGCAGCGTTGATGCTAGCGGGCAAGAGACCCAGTACTTC
>-|TRBJ2-7|TRBV20-1|-
CSASSGPTYEQYF
TGCAGTGCTAGTTCCGGGCCGACTTACGAGCAGTACTTC
>-|TRBJ2-1|TRBV7-9|-
CASSSGGVSGQFF
TGTGCCAGCAGCTCCGGAGGGGTCTCCGGGCAGTTCTTC
>TRBD2|TRBJ2-3|TRBV19|once
CASPKREHLDTQYF
TGTGCCAGCCCAAAGCGGGAGCATCTAGATACGCAGTATTTT
>TRBD2|TRBJ2-3|TRBV2|few
CALGRRDTDTQYF
TGTGCCCTCGGGAGGCGGGACACAGATACGCAGTATTTT